This T cell receptor (beta chain) was sequenced during a study of low-dose radiotherapy and immunotherapy resistance in tumors. Across the whole study: 1 Gy per fraction was delivered to Cohort 2 every two weeks, for 13 Gy total over 26 weeks.

Indicated time point: before trial treatment. Advanced solid tumors lacking tumor-infiltrating lymphocytes characterized eligible patients. TRAV- and TRBV-specific primers were used for first-strand cDNA, which covered alpha and beta chains. Amplification of TCRs used a constant-region primer and V-primer adapter for roughly 20 PCR cycles. One entry per CDR3 protein, called by TCRdb with MiXCR from the reads. The table includes 64,000 or so distinct CDR3 sequences, about 30% detected once. The input for sequencing was PBMCs, taken before treatment. The receptor comes from a male donor with rectosigmoid adenocarcinoma.

The CDR3 region has the DNA TGTGCCAGCAGCCAAACCAACAGGGGGCCTGACACTGAAGCTTTCTTT. It codes for CASSQTNRGPDTEAFF. V and J are TRBV11-2 and TRBJ1-1, with TRBD1 identical over 9 bases. Germline CDR1 reads SGHAT; CDR2 reads FQNNGV. The CDR3 contains 16 residues. V trimming: 5 bases; J trimming: 3 bases; junction bases outside the gene matches: 10. Drawing the rest from reference TRBV11-2 and TRBJ1-1, the complete variable domain is EAGVAQSPRYKIIEKRQSVAFWCNPISGHATLYWYQQILGQGPKLLIQFQNNGVVDDSQLPKDRFSAERLKGVDSTLKIQPAKLEDSAVYLCASSQTNRGPDTEAFFGQGTRLTVV.